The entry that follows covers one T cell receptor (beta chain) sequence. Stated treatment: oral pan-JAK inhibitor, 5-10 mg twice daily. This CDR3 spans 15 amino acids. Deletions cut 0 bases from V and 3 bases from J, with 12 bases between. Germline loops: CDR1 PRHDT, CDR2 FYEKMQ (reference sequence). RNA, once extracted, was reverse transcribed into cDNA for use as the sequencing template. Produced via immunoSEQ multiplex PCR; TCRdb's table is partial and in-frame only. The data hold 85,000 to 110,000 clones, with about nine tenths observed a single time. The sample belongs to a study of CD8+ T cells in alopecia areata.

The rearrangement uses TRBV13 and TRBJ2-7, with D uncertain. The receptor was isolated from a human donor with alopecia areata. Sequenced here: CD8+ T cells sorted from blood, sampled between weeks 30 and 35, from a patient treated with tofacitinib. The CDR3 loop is CASSLGGTDGYEQYF. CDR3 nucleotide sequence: TGTGCCAGCAGCTTAGGTGGCACAGACGGCTACGAGCAGTACTTC.